A single sample gave rise to the 3 T cell receptor beta chains below, sequenced in a study of cytomegalovirus exposure and HLA in healthy donors. The PCR was carried out with 60 Vbeta primers and 13 Jbeta primers. Sequenced by immunoSEQ multiplex PCR; TCRdb stores in-frame clones only, minus some. The table records about 170,000 clones, about 81% of them present only once. Material: PBMCs. The receptors stem from a girl aged 5 to 17 in good health and CMV-seropositive.

This clone was observed a single time. This chain uses TRBV7-8 with TRBJ2-5, with a tentative D call TRBD1 (6 bases). CDR1 SGHVS and CDR2 FQNEAQ come from the germline V gene. The V and J ends lost 6 bases and 5 bases respectively, with 13 bases between them. The CDR3 consists of 13 residues. DNA of the CDR3: TGTGCCAGCAGAGACAGGTGGGGGGAGACCCAGTACTTC. Translating gives CASRDRWGETQYF.

This chain connects TRBV7-3 to TRBJ1-2, with D possibly being TRBD1 (5 bases). Between the trimmed V and J ends, which lost 5 bases and 4 bases, there was a span of 14 bases. Germline assignment: CDR1 SGHTA and CDR2 FQGTGA. The CDR3 has 14 residues. CDR3 DNA sequence: TGTGCCAGCAGCCCAGGGAGGGGATCCTATGGCTACACCTTC. Its protein product is CASSPGRGSYGYTF.

This chain connects TRBV7-9 to TRBJ2-6; no clear D gene. The germline CDR1 and CDR2 sequences are SEHNR and FQNEAQ (reference sequence). V was pared by 1 base and J by 4 bases, with 5 bases between. The CDR3 sequence is 14 residues long. CDR3 residues: CASSLVLGANVLTF. In DNA, the CDR3 is TGTGCCAGCAGCTTAGTCCTCGGGGCCAACGTCCTGACTTTC.